This T cell receptor beta chain was found in a study of response to subunit inactivated influenza vaccine. Study-level findings and limits: The authors suggested that few new T cells are recruited per seasonal influenza vaccination.

TCRdb processed the RT-PCR reads anew with MiXCR; each CDR3 protein has one entry. The sample carries 250,000 to 350,000 distinct CDR3 sequences, around 22% recorded once. This clonotype was seen only a few times. Its specificity is unknown. Trimming removed 6 bases at V and 2 bases at J, with 16 bases between. Germline CDR1 is SGHAT and CDR2 is FQNNGV. There are 15 residues in the CDR3. The source material was PBMCs from blood, sampled 21 months after vaccination. The TCR comes from a man aged 45 to 75 who received an inactivated influenza vaccine. V and J are TRBV11-2 and TRBJ1-2; unclear D gene. CDR3 loop: CASSSLRSFNYGYTF. CDR3 coding DNA: TGTGCCAGCAGTTCCTTGCGATCCTTCAACTATGGCTACACCTTC.